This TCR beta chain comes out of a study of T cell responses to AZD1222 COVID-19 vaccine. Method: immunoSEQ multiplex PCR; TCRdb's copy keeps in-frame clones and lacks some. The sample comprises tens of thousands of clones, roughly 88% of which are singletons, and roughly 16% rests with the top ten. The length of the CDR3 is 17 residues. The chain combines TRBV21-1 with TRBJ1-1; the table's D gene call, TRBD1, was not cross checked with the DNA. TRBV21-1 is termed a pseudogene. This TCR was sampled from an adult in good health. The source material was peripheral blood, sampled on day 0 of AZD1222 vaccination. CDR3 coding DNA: TGTGCCAGCAGCAAAACGTTACACAGGGGTGGGTACAGTGAAGCTTTCTTT. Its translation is CASSKTLHRGGYSEAFF.